The present entry profiles one T cell receptor (beta chain) with its context. The source of the sample is a study of response to subunit inactivated influenza vaccine. The V gene's germline CDR1 is DFQATT and CDR2 SNEGSKA (reference sequence). V lost 6 bases and J lost 0; bases outside the gene matches: 3. The CDR3 is made up of 13 amino acids. TCRdb redid the calling of the RT-PCR reads with MiXCR, one entry per CDR3 protein. The sample holds fewer than 650,000 distinct CDR3 sequences, roughly 13% seen once. The chain employs TRBV20-1 and TRBJ2-7; TRBD2 agrees at 9 bases. The clonotype comes from a man aged 50-59 years who received an inactivated influenza vaccine. The sequences come from PBMCs from blood, collected about 40 days after vaccination. The CDR3 reads CSAYSGGSYEQYF. The DNA for the CDR3 is TGCAGTGCCTATAGCGGGGGCTCCTACGAGCAGTACTTC.